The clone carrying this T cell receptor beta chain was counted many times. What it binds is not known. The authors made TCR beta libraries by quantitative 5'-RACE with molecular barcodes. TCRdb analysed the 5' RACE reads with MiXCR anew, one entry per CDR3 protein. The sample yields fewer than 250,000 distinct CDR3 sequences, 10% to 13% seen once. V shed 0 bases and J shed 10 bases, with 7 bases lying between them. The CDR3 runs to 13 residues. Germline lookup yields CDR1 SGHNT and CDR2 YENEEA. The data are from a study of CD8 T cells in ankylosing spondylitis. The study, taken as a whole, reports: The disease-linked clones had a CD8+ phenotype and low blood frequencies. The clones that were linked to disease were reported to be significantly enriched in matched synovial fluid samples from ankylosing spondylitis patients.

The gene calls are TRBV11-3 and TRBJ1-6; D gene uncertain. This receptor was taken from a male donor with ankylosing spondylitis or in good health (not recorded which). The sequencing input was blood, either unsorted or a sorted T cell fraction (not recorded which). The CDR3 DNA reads TGTGCCAGCAGCTTAGATCTTACCTCACCCCTCCACTTT. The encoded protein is CASSLDLTSPLHF.